The source of this T cell receptor beta chain is a study of beta chain features in type 1 diabetes. Study in general: Healthy donors and patients showed comparable age, gender and cell yields. Study-wide results and limits: In type 1 diabetes patients, VDJ junctions had fewer insertions; deletions at these junctions were more frequent.

Of the isolated RNA, all was reverse transcribed, and so the sequenced material was expressed TCRB transcripts. Here immunoSEQ multiplex PCR was the method, and the copy in TCRdb shows in-frame clones only, minus some. This table holds roughly 400,000 clones, approximately 14% found once. Remarks on this clone: Its target is not known.

V was clipped by 2 bases and J by 4 bases, with 12 bases between them. This CDR3 spans 13 amino acids. Germline CDR1 and CDR2: SQVTM and ANQGSEA. Every donor had blood drawn once into heparin, roughly 120 mL on average. The sample was naive CD4+ T cells from blood. The receptor comes from a man aged 25-40 years in good health. The V call is TRBV29-1, the J call TRBJ2-7, with no clear D. The CDR3 protein is CSVEPPGRYEQYF. Here the CDR3 DNA reads TGCAGCGTTGAACCCCCCGGGCGGTACGAGCAGTACTTC.